These T cell receptor beta chains were read from a single sample in a study of blood T cell repertoires in COVID-19. Sequencing used immunoSEQ multiplex PCR; TCRdb keeps in-frame clones, though not all of them. Of some 100,000 clones in the sample, roughly 83% were seen once. Sequencing was done on a sample of peripheral blood. The receptors shown here come from a human donor in a cohort sampled during active COVID-19. Each CDR3 is given with its conserved first and last residue.

J gene: TRBJ2-7
V gene: TRBV9
CDR3 protein: CASSETTGGPYEQYF

J gene: TRBJ2-1
V gene: TRBV3-1/TRBV3-2
CDR3 protein: CASSQARSSYNEQFF

J gene: TRBJ1-6
V gene: TRBV4-3
CDR3 protein: CASSQTGASARAPLHF

J gene: TRBJ2-7
V gene: TRBV6-5
CDR3 protein: CASSPDRGPYEQYF

J gene: TRBJ2-1
V gene: TRBV28
CDR3 protein: CASSSSTSGGRRHNEQFF

J gene: TRBJ2-7
V gene: TRBV6-2/TRBV6-3
CDR3 protein: CASSTSGSWNEQYF

J gene: TRBJ2-5
V gene: TRBV5-1
CDR3 protein: CASSWSSGRSETQYF

J gene: TRBJ2-3
V gene: TRBV7-2
CDR3 protein: CASSITGGPDTQYF

J gene: TRBJ2-7
V gene: TRBV9
CDR3 protein: CASSLNVAGYEQYF

J gene: TRBJ2-7
V gene: TRBV27
CDR3 protein: CASSRRGIYEQYF

J gene: TRBJ2-1
V gene: TRBV7-2
CDR3 protein: CASSLSKQGNEQFF

J gene: TRBJ1-2
V gene: TRBV3-1/TRBV3-2
CDR3 protein: CASSQVGGSDRAGYTF

J gene: TRBJ1-4
V gene: TRBV5-1
CDR3 protein: CASSLSQGSEKLFF

J gene: TRBJ1-6
V gene: TRBV30
CDR3 protein: CAWSRDRGNSPLHF

J gene: TRBJ2-7
V gene: TRBV7-9
CDR3 protein: CASSRDSTSYEQYF

J gene: TRBJ1-6
V gene: TRBV2
CDR3 protein: CASSEERGMHSPLHF

J gene: TRBJ2-1
V gene: TRBV7-9
CDR3 protein: CASSARIASGATDNEQFF

J gene: TRBJ2-1
V gene: TRBV6-5
CDR3 protein: CASIPPGRYNEQFF

J gene: TRBJ2-3
V gene: TRBV14
CDR3 protein: CASSLTEREGPGTDTQYF

J gene: TRBJ2-2
V gene: TRBV19
CDR3 protein: CASSRAGGVDTGELFF

J gene: TRBJ2-2
V gene: TRBV11-3
CDR3 protein: CASSLEGGTGELFF

J gene: TRBJ2-5
V gene: TRBV24-1
CDR3 protein: CATSDFGLAGVSRRETQYF

J gene: TRBJ2-7
V gene: TRBV5-1
CDR3 protein: CASSPGGGSYEQYF

J gene: TRBJ1-6
V gene: TRBV15
CDR3 protein: CATSRDGQDNSPLHF

J gene: TRBJ1-1
V gene: TRBV6-2/TRBV6-3
CDR3 protein: CASSYSDKPEAFF

J gene: TRBJ2-3
V gene: TRBV7-6
CDR3 protein: CASSYSGGPTDTQYF

J gene: TRBJ1-4
V gene: TRBV19
CDR3 protein: CASSMTGTGEKLFF

J gene: TRBJ2-3
V gene: TRBV2
CDR3 protein: CASSGEGADTQYF

J gene: TRBJ1-2
V gene: TRBV9
CDR3 protein: CASSAGPSTGAYGYTF

J gene: TRBJ1-6
V gene: TRBV6-2/TRBV6-3
CDR3 protein: CASSLGVYNSPLHF

J gene: TRBJ2-3
V gene: TRBV28
CDR3 protein: CASGGDTATDTQYF

J gene: TRBJ2-5
V gene: TRBV29-1
CDR3 protein: CSVERDSQIQGETQYF

J gene: TRBJ2-2
V gene: TRBV11-2
CDR3 protein: CASSLDRVTGELFF

J gene: TRBJ1-5
V gene: TRBV5-6
CDR3 protein: CASSPQGGSQPQHF

J gene: TRBJ2-3
V gene: TRBV11-2
CDR3 protein: CASSPERGPLYDTQYF

J gene: TRBJ2-3
V gene: TRBV6-5
CDR3 protein: CASSYSISYNTQYF

J gene: TRBJ2-3
V gene: TRBV4-1
CDR3 protein: CASSQDPPSGGTFTDTQYF

J gene: TRBJ1-5
V gene: TRBV6-6
CDR3 protein: CASSPGTDYSNQPQHF

J gene: TRBJ1-4
V gene: TRBV29-1
CDR3 protein: CSVDGGGEKLFF

J gene: TRBJ2-1
V gene: TRBV2
CDR3 protein: CASRAGAGEQFF

J gene: TRBJ2-7
V gene: TRBV6-5
CDR3 protein: CASSYSPSYEQYF

J gene: TRBJ2-1
V gene: TRBV19
CDR3 protein: CASSIGPTAEQFF

J gene: TRBJ1-2
V gene: TRBV6-5
CDR3 protein: CASRRDRANYGYTF

J gene: TRBJ2-1
V gene: TRBV11-2
CDR3 protein: CASRPGVSYNEQFF

J gene: TRBJ2-1
V gene: TRBV5-4
CDR3 protein: CASTSGENYNEQFF